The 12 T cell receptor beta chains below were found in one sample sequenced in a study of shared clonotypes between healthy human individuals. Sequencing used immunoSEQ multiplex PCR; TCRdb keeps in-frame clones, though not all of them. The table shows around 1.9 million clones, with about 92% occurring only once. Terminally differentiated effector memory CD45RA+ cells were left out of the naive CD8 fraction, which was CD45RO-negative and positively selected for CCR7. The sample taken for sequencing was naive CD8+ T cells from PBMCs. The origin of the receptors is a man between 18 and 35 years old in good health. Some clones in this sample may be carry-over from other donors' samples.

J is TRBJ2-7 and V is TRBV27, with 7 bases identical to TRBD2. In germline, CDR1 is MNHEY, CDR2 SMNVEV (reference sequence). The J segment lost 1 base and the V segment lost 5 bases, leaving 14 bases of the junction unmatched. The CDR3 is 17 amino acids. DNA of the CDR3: TGTGCCAGCAGTCCCCTTCCGGGGCGGGAGCGGTCCTACGAGCAGTACTTC. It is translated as CASSPLPGRERSYEQYF.

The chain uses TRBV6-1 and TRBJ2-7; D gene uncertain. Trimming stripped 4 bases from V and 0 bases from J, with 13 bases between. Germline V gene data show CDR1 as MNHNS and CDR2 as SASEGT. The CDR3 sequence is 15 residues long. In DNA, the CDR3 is TGTGCCAGCAGTGGTGGCCGCTATAACTCCTACGAGCAGTACTTC. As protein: CASSGGRYNSYEQYF.

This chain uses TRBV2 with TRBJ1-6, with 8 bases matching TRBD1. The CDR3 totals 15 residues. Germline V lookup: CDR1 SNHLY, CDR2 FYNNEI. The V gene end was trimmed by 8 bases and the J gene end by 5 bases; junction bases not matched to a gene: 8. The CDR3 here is CASRPDRGNNSPLHF. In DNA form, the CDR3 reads TGTGCCAGCCGTCCCGACAGGGGCAATAATTCACCCCTCCACTTT.

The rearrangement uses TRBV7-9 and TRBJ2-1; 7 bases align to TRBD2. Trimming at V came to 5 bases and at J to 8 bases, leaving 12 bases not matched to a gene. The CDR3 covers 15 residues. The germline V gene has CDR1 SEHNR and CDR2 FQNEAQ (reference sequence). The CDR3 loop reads CASSPAGRDRHEQFF. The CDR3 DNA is TGTGCCAGCAGCCCGGCAGGGAGGGATAGGCATGAGCAGTTCTTC.

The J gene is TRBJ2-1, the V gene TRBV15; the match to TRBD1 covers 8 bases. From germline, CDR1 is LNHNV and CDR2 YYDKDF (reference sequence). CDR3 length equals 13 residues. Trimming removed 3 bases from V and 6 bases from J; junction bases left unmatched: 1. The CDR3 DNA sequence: TGTGCCACCAGCAGTGACAGGGGCAATGAGCAGTTCTTC. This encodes CATSSDRGNEQFF.

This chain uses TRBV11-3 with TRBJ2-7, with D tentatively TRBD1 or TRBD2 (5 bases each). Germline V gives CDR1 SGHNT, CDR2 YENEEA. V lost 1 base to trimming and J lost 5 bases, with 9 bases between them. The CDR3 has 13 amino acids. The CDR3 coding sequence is TGTGCCAGCAGCTTAGGTAGGGGACACGAGCAGTACTTC. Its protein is CASSLGRGHEQYF.

CDR3 nucleotide sequence: TGTGCCAGCAGCCCAGCATGGCCTAGAGATGAGCAGTTCTTC. It encodes CASSPAWPRDEQFF. The J gene is TRBJ2-1, the V gene TRBV7-6; no clear D. The CDR3 is made up of 14 amino acids. V gave up 5 bases and J gave up 8 bases, with 16 bases separating them. Germline-derived CDR1 and CDR2 are SGHVS and FNYEAQ.

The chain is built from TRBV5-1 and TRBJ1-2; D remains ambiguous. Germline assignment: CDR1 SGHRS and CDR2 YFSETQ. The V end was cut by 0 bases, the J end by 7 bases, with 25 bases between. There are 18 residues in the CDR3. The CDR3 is CASSLAPFEILGEAGYTF. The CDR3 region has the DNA TGCGCCAGCAGCTTGGCCCCCTTCGAAATCCTTGGGGAGGCTGGCTACACCTTC.

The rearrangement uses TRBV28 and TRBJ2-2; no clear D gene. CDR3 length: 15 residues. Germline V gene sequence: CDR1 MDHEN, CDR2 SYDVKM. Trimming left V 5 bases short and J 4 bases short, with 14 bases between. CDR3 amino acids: CASSPLLAVTGELFF. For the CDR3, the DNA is TGTGCCAGCAGTCCGCTCCTGGCGGTCACCGGGGAGCTGTTTTTT.

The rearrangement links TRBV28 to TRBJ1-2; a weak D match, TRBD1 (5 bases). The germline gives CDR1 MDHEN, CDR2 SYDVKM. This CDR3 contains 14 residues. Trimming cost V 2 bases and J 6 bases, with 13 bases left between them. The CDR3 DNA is TGTGCCAGCAGTTTAGCGGGGGGTCAAAATGGCTACACCTTC. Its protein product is CASSLAGGQNGYTF.

The CDR3 reads CASTTKTSGNTNEQFF. In DNA, the CDR3 is TGTGCCAGCACCACTAAGACTAGCGGCAACACCAATGAGCAGTTCTTC. The chain couples TRBV27 to TRBJ2-1; 9 nucleotides line up with TRBD2. CDR1 is MNHEY, CDR2 SMNVEV, per germline (reference sequence). J lost 6 bases, V lost 7 bases, and 13 bases had no gene match. This CDR3 is built from 16 residues.

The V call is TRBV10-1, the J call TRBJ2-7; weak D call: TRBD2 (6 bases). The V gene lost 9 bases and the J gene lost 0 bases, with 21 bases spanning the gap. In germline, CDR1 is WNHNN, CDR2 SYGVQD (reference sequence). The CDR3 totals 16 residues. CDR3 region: CARTWGDQFLSYEQYF. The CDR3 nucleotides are TGCGCCAGAACCTGGGGGGACCAATTTCTCTCCTACGAGCAGTACTTC.